This TCR beta chain was recorded in a study of blood T cell repertoires in COVID-19 (TCRdb year 2020). A note on the overall study: Samples covering the acute and convalescent phases of COVID-19 were provided by collaborators in the United States, Italy and Spain. The prospective study material was composed of cDNA or gDNA derived from T cells, B-cell-depleted T cells, or PBMCs. The dataset comprised deeply sampled blood TCRbeta repertoires from subjects exposed to, actively infected with, or recovered from COVID-19. The repertoires were released in a freely available public database intended as a resource for research on the immune response to SARS-CoV-2. Samples came from the ongoing ImmuneRACE study (first 160 participants) plus 1,254 subjects from 6 global collaborators. Nearly every sample came with metadata listing a de-identified subject ID, COVID-19 status, age in years and sex. HLA class I and class II types, where available, came from metadata supplied by the sample provider rather than from assay-based typing.

This clone was counted a few times. This receptor's antigen is unknown. Per-base quality was not reported, and no clone a single base away is much larger than it. At one collaborating source in Seattle, patients were enrolled during active infection and were followed longitudinally through the course of disease. Each collaborating institution followed its own protocols to collect whole blood in K2EDTA tubes. For TCRbeta analysis, collaborators shipped samples in one of three forms: frozen whole blood, isolated PBMCs, or DNA extracted from either of those sample types. The germline V gene provides CDR1 KGHDR and CDR2 SFDVKD. The cysteine opens and the phenylalanine closes a CDR3 of 15 amino acids. Only CDR3 DNA is held: 45 bases, read in frame from base 1. Between the V and J ends, shortened by 1 base and 2 bases respectively, the junction contains 10 bases. TCRbeta CDR3 regions were amplified from genomic DNA using the immunoSEQ Assay, a bias-controlled multiplex PCR. In the original analysis: The number of nucleated cells in each sample was estimated from the amplification of reference gene primers within the assay. To quantify the absolute abundance of each unique TCRbeta CDR3 rearrangement, sequence reads were collapsed and filtered. For each sample, productive Simpson clonality was calculated as the square root of Simpson's diversity index across productive rearrangements. TCRdb retrieved this table from immuneACCESS and kept in-frame rearrangements only. Not all clones are present; in checked studies, unresolved V genes account for under half, and no reason is known for the remainder. V and J calls and clone size are copied from that table; D and trimming were computed from the DNA. The sample includes roughly 350,000 clones, with about 87% observed a single time. The ten largest clonotypes hold 6% to 7% of the sample.

On the study overall, not on this receptor specifically: The quantity of clinical and demographic metadata differed by source and by participant and was supplied without curation.

The sequence came from a woman between 50 and 59 years old with COVID-19, enrolled during active disease. The chain couples TRBV24-1 to TRBJ2-5, with a weak D call of TRBD1 (5 bases match). Material: peripheral blood. The nucleotide sequence reads TGTGCCACCAGTGATTTCAGGGTGGGGCAAGAGACCCAGTACTTC. This codes for CATSDFRVGQETQYF.